The 5 T cell receptor beta chains listed next were all sequenced from one sample in a study of blood T cell repertoires in COVID-19. Measured with immunoSEQ multiplex PCR; TCRdb has only the in-frame clones, and not every one. The table has some 300,000 clones, 75% to 90% seen once. Sequencing was done on a sample of peripheral blood. These receptors were collected from a woman between 50 and 59 years old with COVID-19, enrolled during active disease.

The V and J genes are TRBV3-1 (or the pseudogene TRBV3-2) and TRBJ2-2; 8 nucleotides agree with TRBD2. This CDR3 contains 15 residues. J gave up 1 base and V 5 bases, and 3 bases lay outside the gene matches. The germline V gene has CDR1 LGHDT and CDR2 YNNKEL (reference sequence). The CDR3 loop reads CASSASGGNTGELFF. Here the CDR3 DNA reads TGTGCCAGCAGCGCGAGCGGGGGGAACACCGGGGAGCTGTTTTTT.

The chain couples TRBV18 to TRBJ1-3; TRBD1 matches at 7 bases. Per germline, CDR1 KGHSH and CDR2 LQKENI. CDR3 size: 17 residues. The ends lost 3 bases at V and 4 bases at J; junction bases unmatched: 12. Here the CDR3 reads CASSPQGETGSGNTIYF. CDR3 sequence (DNA): TGTGCCAGCTCACCCCAAGGCGAGACAGGGTCCGGAAACACCATATATTTT.

The chain has TRBV6-5 and TRBJ2-2, with a weak D call TRBD1 (6 bases). CDR1 is MNHEY and CDR2 is SVGAGI in the germline V gene. The V end was cut by 6 bases, the J end by 4 bases, with 12 bases between. The length of the CDR3 is 14 residues. The CDR3 nucleotides are TGTGCCAGCAGCGCGACAGGATCCACCGGGGAGCTGTTTTTT. This sequence encodes CASSATGSTGELFF.

The rearrangement joins TRBV28 to TRBJ2-1; 16 bases fit TRBD2. This CDR3 comprises 17 residues. V lost 1 base and J lost 7; bases outside the gene matches: 4. Germline CDR1 is MDHEN and CDR2 is SYDVKM. CDR3 bases: TGTGCCAGCAGTTTATTCCAGGGACTAGCGGGAGGGAATGAGCAGTTCTTC. Translated, it gives CASSLFQGLAGGNEQFF.

This clone was detected only once. CDR3 protein: CASSDRGAVTEAFF. The DNA of the CDR3 is TGTGCCAGCAGTGATCGGGGGGCAGTCACTGAAGCTTTCTTT. The rearrangement links TRBV6-1 to TRBJ1-1; the D gene is possibly TRBD1 (6 bases). V was pared by 3 bases and J by 4 bases, with 12 bases between. Germline lookup yields CDR1 MNHNS and CDR2 SASEGT. CDR3 length equals 14 residues.